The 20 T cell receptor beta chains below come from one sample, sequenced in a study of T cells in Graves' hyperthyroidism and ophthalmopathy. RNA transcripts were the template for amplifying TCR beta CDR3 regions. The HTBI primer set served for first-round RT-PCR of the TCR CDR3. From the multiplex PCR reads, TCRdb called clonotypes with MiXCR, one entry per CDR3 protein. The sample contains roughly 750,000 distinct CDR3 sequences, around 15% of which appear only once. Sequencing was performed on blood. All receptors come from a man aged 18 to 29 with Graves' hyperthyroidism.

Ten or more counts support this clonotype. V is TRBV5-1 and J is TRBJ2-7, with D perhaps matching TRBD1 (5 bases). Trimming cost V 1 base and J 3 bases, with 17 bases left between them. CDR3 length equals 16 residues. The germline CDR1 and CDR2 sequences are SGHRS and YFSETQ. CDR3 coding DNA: TGCGCCAGCAGCTTGCGGAGTGGGGCGCAAAACTACGAGCAGTACTTC. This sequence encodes CASSLRSGAQNYEQYF.

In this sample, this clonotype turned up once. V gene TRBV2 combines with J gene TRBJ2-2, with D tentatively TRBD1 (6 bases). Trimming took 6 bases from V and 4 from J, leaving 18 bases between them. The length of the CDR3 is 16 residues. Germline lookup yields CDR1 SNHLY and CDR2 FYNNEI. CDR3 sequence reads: CASSPRRTGPTGELFF. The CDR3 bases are TGTGCCAGCAGCCCTCGGCGAACAGGGCCCACCGGGGAGCTGTTTTTT.

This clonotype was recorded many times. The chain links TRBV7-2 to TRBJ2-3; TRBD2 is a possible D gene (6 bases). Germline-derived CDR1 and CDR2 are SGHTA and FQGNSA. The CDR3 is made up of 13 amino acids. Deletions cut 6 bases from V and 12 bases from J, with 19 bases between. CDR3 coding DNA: TGTGCCAGCAGGTACCCCGGGACTCCAGACCAGTATTTT. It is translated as CASRYPGTPDQYF.

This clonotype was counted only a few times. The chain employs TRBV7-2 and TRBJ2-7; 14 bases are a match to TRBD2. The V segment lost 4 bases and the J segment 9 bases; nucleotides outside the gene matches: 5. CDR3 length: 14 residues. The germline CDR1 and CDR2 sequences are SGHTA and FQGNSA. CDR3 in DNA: TGTGCCAGCAGCTCGACTAGCGGGAGGGCGACGCAGTACTTC. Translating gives CASSSTSGRATQYF.

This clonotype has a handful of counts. Here the CDR3 reads CSARKPGQGTDTQYF. The CDR3 nucleotides are TGCAGTGCTAGAAAGCCGGGACAGGGCACAGATACGCAGTATTTT. V usage is TRBV20-1 and J usage is TRBJ2-3, with 8 nucleotides matching TRBD1. The CDR3 extends over 15 amino acids. Trimming at V came to 2 bases and at J to 1 base, leaving 5 bases not matched to a gene. The V gene's germline CDR1 is DFQATT and CDR2 SNEGSKA (reference sequence).

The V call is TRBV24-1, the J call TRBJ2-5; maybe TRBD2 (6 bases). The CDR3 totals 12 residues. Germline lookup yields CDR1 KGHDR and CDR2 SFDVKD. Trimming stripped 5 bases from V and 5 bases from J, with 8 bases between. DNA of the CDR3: TGTGCCACCAGTGTAGGAGGGGAGACCCAGTACTTC. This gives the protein CATSVGGETQYF.

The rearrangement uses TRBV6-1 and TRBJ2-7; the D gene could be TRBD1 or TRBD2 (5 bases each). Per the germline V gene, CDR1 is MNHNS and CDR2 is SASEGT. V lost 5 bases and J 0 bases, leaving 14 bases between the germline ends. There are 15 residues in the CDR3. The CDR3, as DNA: TGTGCCAGCAGTTACGGGGCAGGCCTCTCCTACGAGCAGTACTTC. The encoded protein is CASSYGAGLSYEQYF.

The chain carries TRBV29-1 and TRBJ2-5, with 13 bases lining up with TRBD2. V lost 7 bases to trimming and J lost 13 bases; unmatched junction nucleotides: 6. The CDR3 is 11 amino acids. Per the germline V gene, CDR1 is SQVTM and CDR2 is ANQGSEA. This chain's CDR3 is CSGGTSGILYF. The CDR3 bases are TGCAGCGGGGGGACTAGCGGGATTCTGTACTTC.

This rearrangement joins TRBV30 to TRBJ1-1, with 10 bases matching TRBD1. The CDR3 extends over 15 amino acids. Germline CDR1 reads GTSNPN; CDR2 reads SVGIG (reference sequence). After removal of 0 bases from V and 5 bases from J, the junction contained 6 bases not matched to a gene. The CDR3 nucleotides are TGTGCCTGGAGTGTAGGGGACAGGGGATGGACTGAAGCTTTCTTT. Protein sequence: CAWSVGDRGWTEAFF.

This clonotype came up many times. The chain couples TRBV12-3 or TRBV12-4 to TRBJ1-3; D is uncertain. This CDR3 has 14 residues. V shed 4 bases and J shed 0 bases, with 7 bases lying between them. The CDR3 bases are TGTGCCAGCAGTTGGGCGGTCTCTGGAAACACCATATATTTT. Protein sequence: CASSWAVSGNTIYF.

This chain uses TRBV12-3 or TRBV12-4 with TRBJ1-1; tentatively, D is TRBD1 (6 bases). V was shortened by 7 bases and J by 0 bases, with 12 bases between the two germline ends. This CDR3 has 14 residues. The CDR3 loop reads CASTRDTMNTEAFF. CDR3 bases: TGTGCCAGCACCCGGGACACCATGAACACTGAAGCTTTCTTT.

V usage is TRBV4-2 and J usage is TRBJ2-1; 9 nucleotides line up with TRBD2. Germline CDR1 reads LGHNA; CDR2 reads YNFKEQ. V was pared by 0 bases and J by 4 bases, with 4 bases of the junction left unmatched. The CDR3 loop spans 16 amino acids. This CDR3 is CASSQEEAGGYNEQFF. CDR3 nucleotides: TGTGCCAGCAGCCAAGAAGAAGCGGGAGGTTACAATGAGCAGTTCTTC.

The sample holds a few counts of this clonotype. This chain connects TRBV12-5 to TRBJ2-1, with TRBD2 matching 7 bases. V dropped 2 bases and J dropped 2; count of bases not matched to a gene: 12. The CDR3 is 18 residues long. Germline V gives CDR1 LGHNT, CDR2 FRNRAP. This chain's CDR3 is CASGLPDVWREPYNEQFF. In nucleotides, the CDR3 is TGTGCTAGTGGTTTGCCCGACGTATGGCGGGAGCCCTACAATGAGCAGTTCTTC.

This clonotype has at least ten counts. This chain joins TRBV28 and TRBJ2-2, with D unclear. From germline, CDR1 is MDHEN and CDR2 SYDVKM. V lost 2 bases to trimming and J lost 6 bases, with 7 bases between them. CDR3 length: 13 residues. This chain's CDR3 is CASSLQAPGELFF. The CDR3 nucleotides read TGTGCCAGCAGTTTACAGGCTCCCGGGGAGCTGTTTTTT.

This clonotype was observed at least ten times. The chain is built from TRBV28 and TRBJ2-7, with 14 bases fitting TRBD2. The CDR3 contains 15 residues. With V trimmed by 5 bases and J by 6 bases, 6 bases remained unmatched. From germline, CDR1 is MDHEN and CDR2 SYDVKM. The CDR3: CASSPPGLAGAEQYF. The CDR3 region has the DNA TGTGCCAGCAGTCCCCCGGGACTAGCGGGAGCCGAGCAGTACTTC.

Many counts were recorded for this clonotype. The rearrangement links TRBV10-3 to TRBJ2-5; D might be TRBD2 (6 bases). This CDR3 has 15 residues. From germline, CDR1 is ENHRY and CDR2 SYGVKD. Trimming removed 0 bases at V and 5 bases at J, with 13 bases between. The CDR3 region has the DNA TGTGCCATCAGTGAGTCGAGAACTAGCTGGGAGACCCAGTACTTC. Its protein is CAISESRTSWETQYF.

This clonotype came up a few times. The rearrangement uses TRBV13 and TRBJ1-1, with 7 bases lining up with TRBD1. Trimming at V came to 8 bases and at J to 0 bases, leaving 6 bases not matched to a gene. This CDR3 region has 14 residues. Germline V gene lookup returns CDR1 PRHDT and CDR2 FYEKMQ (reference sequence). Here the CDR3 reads CASLHRGMNTEAFF. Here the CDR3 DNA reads TGTGCCAGCCTTCACAGGGGAATGAACACTGAAGCTTTCTTT.

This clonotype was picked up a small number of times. DNA for the CDR3: TGTGCCAGTACCCAATGGCAGGGGAATACTGAAGCTTTCTTT. It codes for CASTQWQGNTEAFF. This sequence joins TRBV19 and TRBJ1-1; the D gene is possibly TRBD1 (6 bases). Trimming took 7 bases from V and 5 from J, leaving 17 bases between them. The CDR3 loop spans 14 amino acids. Germline V gives CDR1 LNHDA, CDR2 SQIVND (reference sequence).

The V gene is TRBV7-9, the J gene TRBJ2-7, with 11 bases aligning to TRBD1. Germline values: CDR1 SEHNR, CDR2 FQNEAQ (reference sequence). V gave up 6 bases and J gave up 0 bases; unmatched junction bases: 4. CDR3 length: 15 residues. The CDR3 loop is CASRSGQGVSYEQYF. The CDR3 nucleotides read TGTGCCAGCAGGTCGGGACAGGGGGTCTCCTACGAGCAGTACTTC. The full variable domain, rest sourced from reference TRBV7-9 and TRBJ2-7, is DTGVSQNPRHKITKRGQNVTFRCDPISEHNRLYWYRQTLGQGPEFLTYFQNEAQLEKSRLLSDRFSAERPKGSFSTLEIQRTEQGDSAMYLCASRSGQGVSYEQYFGPGTRLTVT.

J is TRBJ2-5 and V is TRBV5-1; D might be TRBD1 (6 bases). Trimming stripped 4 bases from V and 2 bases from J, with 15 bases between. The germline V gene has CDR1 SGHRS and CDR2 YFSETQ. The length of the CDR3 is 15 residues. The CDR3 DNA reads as TGCGCCAGCAGCCCCGATTGGACAGATCAAGAGACCCAGTACTTC. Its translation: CASSPDWTDQETQYF.